The 27 T cell receptor beta chains listed next were all sequenced from one sample in a study of blood T cell repertoires in COVID-19. Measured with immunoSEQ multiplex PCR; TCRdb has only the in-frame clones, and not every one. The table has just over 300,000 clones, about 90% seen once. The sample taken for sequencing was PBMCs or T cells enriched from blood (not recorded which). The receptor source for this set is a woman under 30 with acute COVID-19.

This clone has only one observation. This chain uses TRBV7-9 with TRBJ1-3; D may be TRBD1 (6 bases). The CDR3 is 14 residues long. CDR1 and CDR2 from the germline V gene are SEHNR and FQNEAQ (reference sequence). The germline V and J ends were trimmed by 8 bases and 0 bases, with 11 bases remaining between them. CDR3 loop: CASPGQTSGNTIYF. CDR3 bases: TGTGCCAGCCCGGGACAAACCTCTGGAAACACCATATATTTT.

The gene calls are TRBV3-1 (or the pseudogene TRBV3-2) and TRBJ1-2; 8 bases align to TRBD1. The CDR3 contains 16 residues. V shed 4 bases and J 2 bases; nucleotides not matched to a gene: 9. Germline lookup yields CDR1 LGHDT and CDR2 YNNKEL (reference sequence). CDR3 nucleotides: TGTGCCAGCAGCCCTCGGACAGGGAAGGGGAACTATGGCTACACCTTC. Translating gives CASSPRTGKGNYGYTF.

The chain recombines TRBV7-6 with TRBJ2-7; D is possibly TRBD1 (5 bases). This CDR3 region has 15 residues. Germline V gene lookup returns CDR1 SGHVS and CDR2 FNYEAQ. V gave up 2 bases and J gave up 2 bases, with 13 bases separating them. The CDR3 here is CASSLYGATPYEQYF. The DNA for the CDR3 is TGTGCCAGCAGCTTATATGGGGCGACCCCCTACGAGCAGTACTTC.

This rearrangement joins TRBV28 to TRBJ1-1, with D hard to call. The CDR3 has 15 residues. Germline-derived CDR1 and CDR2 are MDHEN and SYDVKM. Between the trimmed V and J ends, which lost 5 bases and 0 bases, there was a span of 13 bases. The CDR3 nucleotides are TGTGCCAGCAGTACCCCCCGGGAGATGAACACTGAAGCTTTCTTT. This codes for CASSTPREMNTEAFF.

The chain employs TRBV6-5 and TRBJ2-7; D perhaps matches TRBD2 (6 bases). Germline V CDR1 and CDR2: MNHEY, SVGAGI. V lost 5 bases, J lost 3 bases, and 11 bases lay in between. The CDR3 has 13 residues. The CDR3 is CASSRPGLYEQYF. The CDR3 bases are TGTGCCAGCAGTCGGCCGGGACTCTACGAGCAGTACTTC.

The chain links TRBV12-3 or TRBV12-4 to TRBJ1-5; D gene uncertain. The CDR3 length is 13 residues. The germline V and J ends were trimmed by 10 bases and 4 bases, with 14 bases remaining between them. The CDR3 protein is CATAQDLNQPQHF. The CDR3 DNA reads TGTGCCACAGCCCAGGATTTAAATCAGCCCCAGCATTTT.

The chain employs TRBV10-1 and TRBJ2-7; 7 bases fit TRBD1. CDR3 length equals 18 residues. Looked up from germline, CDR1 is WNHNN and CDR2 is SYGVQD (reference sequence). The ends lost 2 bases at V and 3 bases at J; junction bases unmatched: 16. CDR3 in amino acids: CASSESTPGQPSYYEQYF. In nucleotides, the CDR3 is TGCGCCAGCAGTGAGAGCACTCCGGGACAGCCTTCTTACTACGAGCAGTACTTC.

The chain recombines TRBV3-1 (or the pseudogene TRBV3-2) with TRBJ2-5, with D tentatively TRBD2 (5 bases). V was trimmed by 4 bases and J by 5 bases, leaving 8 bases between them. The CDR3 has 12 residues. Germline V gene lookup returns CDR1 LGHDT and CDR2 YNNKEL (reference sequence). This CDR3 reads CASSPWEETQYF. The CDR3 DNA follows: TGTGCCAGCAGCCCCTGGGAGGAGACCCAGTACTTC.

The rearrangement uses TRBV7-8 and TRBJ1-5, with a tentative D call TRBD1 (5 bases). The V and J ends lost 5 bases and 5 bases respectively, with 16 bases between them. The germline CDR1 and CDR2 sequences are SGHVS and FQNEAQ. The CDR3 runs 15 residues. CDR3: CASSPRPGGDQPQHF. The CDR3 nucleotides read TGTGCCAGCAGCCCTCGTCCGGGGGGGGATCAGCCCCAGCATTTT.

This clone was seen only once. This chain connects TRBV28 to TRBJ1-2; TRBD1 matches 9 bases. The CDR3 contains 15 residues. Germline CDR1 MDHEN, CDR2 SYDVKM. Trimming took 6 bases from V and 5 from J; bases not matched to a gene: 10. CDR3 coding DNA: TGTGCCAGCAGCCCTTACAGGGGGCTGTGGTATGGCTACACCTTC. Encoded protein: CASSPYRGLWYGYTF.

The chain recombines TRBV11-3 with TRBJ2-1; weak D call: TRBD1 (6 bases). This CDR3 has 15 residues. Trimming removed 4 bases at V and 0 bases at J, with 10 bases between. Germline V lookup: CDR1 SGHNT, CDR2 YENEEA. The CDR3, as DNA: TGTGCCAGCAGCTCGGCCAGGGGCTCCTACAATGAGCAGTTCTTC. Its translation is CASSSARGSYNEQFF. The complete variable domain, with remaining parts taken from reference TRBV11-3 and TRBJ2-1, reads EAGVVQSPRYKIIEKKQPVAFWCNPISGHNTLYWYLQNLGQGPELLIRYENEEAVDDSQLPKDRFSAERLKGVDSTLKIQPAELGDSAVYLCASSSARGSYNEQFFGPGTRLTVL.

The chain couples TRBV7-9 to TRBJ2-7; TRBD1 aligns across 8 bases. With 0 bases clipped from V and 6 bases from J, the junction kept 13 bases outside the gene matches. This CDR3 region has 17 residues. Germline CDR1 reads SEHNR; CDR2 reads FQNEAQ (reference sequence). The CDR3 spells CASSLAGWDTGGAEQYF. DNA of the CDR3: TGTGCCAGCAGCTTAGCAGGATGGGACACAGGGGGAGCCGAGCAGTACTTC.

This rearrangement joins TRBV2 to TRBJ1-6; 10 bases line up with TRBD1. The CDR3 sequence is 15 residues long. Per germline, CDR1 SNHLY and CDR2 FYNNEI. With 1 base clipped from V and 8 bases from J, the junction kept 2 bases outside the gene matches. This chain's CDR3 is CASSEGDRGYSPLHF. The CDR3 DNA follows: TGTGCCAGCAGTGAAGGGGACAGGGGTTATTCACCCCTCCACTTT.

V usage is TRBV5-1 and J usage is TRBJ1-1, with TRBD1 matching over 7 bases. V was pared by 0 bases and J by 11 bases, with 7 bases of the junction left unmatched. The CDR3 runs to 13 residues. Germline values: CDR1 SGHRS, CDR2 YFSETQ. The CDR3 loop is CASSLDNRGAAFF. The CDR3, as DNA: TGCGCCAGCAGCTTGGATAACAGGGGAGCGGCTTTCTTT.

V gene TRBV29-1 combines with J gene TRBJ1-1; possibly TRBD1 for D (6 bases). V dropped 4 bases and J dropped 5 bases, with 17 bases sitting between them. The CDR3 has 14 residues. Per the germline V gene, CDR1 is SQVTM and CDR2 is ANQGSEA. CDR3 coding DNA: TGCAGCGTTGTCGAGTCAAGCAGGGGTACTGAAGCTTTCTTT. It is translated as CSVVESSRGTEAFF.

The V call is TRBV23-1, the J call TRBJ1-2; D possibly corresponds to TRBD1 (6 bases). TRBV23-1 qualifies as an ORF whose function is uncertain. V lost 0 bases to trimming and J lost 5 bases, with 19 bases between them. The CDR3 totals 17 residues. CDR3 region: CASSQSSDSHLDYGYTF. CDR3 in DNA: TGCGCCAGCAGTCAATCCTCGGACAGCCATTTAGATTATGGCTACACCTTC.

The chain is built from TRBV10-3 and TRBJ2-3; tentatively, D is TRBD2 (6 bases). The CDR3 is made up of 14 amino acids. Per germline, CDR1 ENHRY and CDR2 SYGVKD. The V gene lost 8 bases and the J gene lost 2 bases, with 14 bases spanning the gap. The CDR3 sequence: CAIDSRGYTDTQYF. The CDR3 nucleotides read TGTGCCATCGACTCCCGGGGGTACACAGATACGCAGTATTTT.

The chain recombines TRBV28 with TRBJ2-2, with 8 positions matching TRBD2. Germline CDR1 and CDR2: MDHEN and SYDVKM. The CDR3 has 16 amino acids. J was trimmed by 5 bases and V by 7 bases; bases with no gene match: 12. The CDR3 DNA sequence: TGTGCCAGCACAACCCCAGCGGGAGTGGGTACCGGGGAGCTGTTTTTT. Translating it yields CASTTPAGVGTGELFF.

A few counts support this clone. The chain joins TRBV11-2 to TRBJ2-2; D is ambiguous. Trimming removed 5 bases at V and 5 bases at J, with 6 bases between. Germline CDR1 SGHAT, CDR2 FQNNGV. CDR3 size: 12 residues. CDR3 loop: CASSKPTGELFF. CDR3 sequence (DNA): TGTGCCAGCAGCAAGCCAACCGGGGAGCTGTTTTTT.

V usage is TRBV2 and J usage is TRBJ2-2, with TRBD1 matching 7 bases. CDR1 and CDR2 (germline): SNHLY, FYNNEI. There are 13 residues in the CDR3. Unmatched junction bases numbered 4, after V lost 6 bases and J lost 6 bases. The CDR3 protein is CASRTQGPGELFF. DNA for the CDR3: TGTGCCAGCAGAACACAGGGGCCCGGGGAGCTGTTTTTT.

A single count supports this clone. The rearrangement joins TRBV18 to TRBJ2-5; 7 positions match TRBD1. With 1 base clipped from V and 5 bases from J, the junction kept 4 bases outside the gene matches. The CDR3 has 14 amino acids. Germline V gene data show CDR1 as KGHSH and CDR2 as LQKENI. CDR3 sequence (DNA): TGTGCCAGCTCACCACAGGGGGCGCACGAGACCCAGTACTTC. It encodes CASSPQGAHETQYF.

The chain links TRBV5-1 to TRBJ2-3, with 9 bases aligning to TRBD1. With 2 bases clipped from V and 5 bases from J, the junction kept 6 bases outside the gene matches. CDR1 is SGHRS, CDR2 YFSETQ, per germline. The CDR3 spans 15 residues. The CDR3 nucleotides read TGCGCCAGCAGCTTTTACAGGGGGCAAGGAGATACGCAGTATTTT. Its translation is CASSFYRGQGDTQYF.

The chain is built from TRBV27 and TRBJ2-5; D perhaps matches TRBD2 (5 bases). The length of the CDR3 is 16 residues. V lost 0 bases and J 2 bases, leaving 13 bases between the germline ends. Per germline, CDR1 MNHEY and CDR2 SMNVEV (reference sequence). CDR3 in amino acids: CASSLSVASTQETQYF. The CDR3 nucleotides are TGTGCCAGCAGTTTATCGGTAGCTAGCACACAAGAGACCCAGTACTTC.

The chain combines TRBV7-9 with TRBJ2-7, with 7 bases aligning to TRBD1. This CDR3 contains 16 residues. Germline V gene data show CDR1 as SEHNR and CDR2 as FQNEAQ (reference sequence). V shed 4 bases and J 1 base; nucleotides not matched to a gene: 10. The CDR3 coding sequence is TGTGCCAGCAGCTCTGCCTTGGACAGGATTTCCTACGAGCAGTACTTC. It translates to CASSSALDRISYEQYF.

The V call is TRBV28, the J call TRBJ1-3; D may be TRBD1 (6 bases). The germline CDR1 and CDR2 sequences are MDHEN and SYDVKM. Between the trimmed V and J ends, which lost 9 bases and 0 bases, there was a span of 12 bases. The CDR3 consists of 14 residues. CDR3 nucleotide sequence: TGTGCCAGTATACGGGACATCTCTGGAAACACCATATATTTT. Protein product: CASIRDISGNTIYF. The complete variable domain, with remaining parts taken from reference TRBV28 and TRBJ1-3, reads DVKVTQSSRYLVKRTGEKVFLECVQDMDHENMFWYRQDPGLGLRLIYFSYDVKMKEKGDIPEGYSVSREKKERFSLILESASTNQTSMYLCASIRDISGNTIYFGEGSWLTVV.

The rearrangement joins TRBV7-3 to TRBJ2-1; a weak D match, TRBD2 (6 bases). Per the germline V gene, CDR1 is SGHTA and CDR2 is FQGTGA. There are 15 residues in the CDR3. Trimming cost V 5 bases and J 7 bases, with 18 bases left between them. CDR3 DNA: TGTGCCAGCAGCGGCGGGATAGGTGCTGAAAATGAGCAGTTCTTC. Translating gives CASSGGIGAENEQFF.

This sequence joins TRBV27 and TRBJ1-1; D might be TRBD1 (5 bases). The CDR3 loop spans 13 amino acids. Germline V gene sequence: CDR1 MNHEY, CDR2 SMNVEV (reference sequence). V dropped 4 bases and J dropped 1 base, with 7 bases sitting between them. In nucleotides, the CDR3 is TGTGCCAGCAGTTGGGGGGGGAACACTGAAGCTTTCTTT. Its translation is CASSWGGNTEAFF.